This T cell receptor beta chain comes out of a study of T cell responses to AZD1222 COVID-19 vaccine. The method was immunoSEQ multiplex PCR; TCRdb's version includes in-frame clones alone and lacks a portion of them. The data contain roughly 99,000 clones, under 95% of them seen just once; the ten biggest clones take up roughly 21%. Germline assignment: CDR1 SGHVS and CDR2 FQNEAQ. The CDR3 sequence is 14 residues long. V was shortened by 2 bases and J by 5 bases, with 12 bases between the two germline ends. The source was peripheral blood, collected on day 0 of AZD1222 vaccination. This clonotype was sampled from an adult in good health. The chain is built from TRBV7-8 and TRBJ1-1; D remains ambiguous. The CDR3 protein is CASSLFGESTEAFF. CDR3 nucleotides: TGTGCCAGCAGCTTATTTGGAGAATCAACTGAAGCTTTCTTT. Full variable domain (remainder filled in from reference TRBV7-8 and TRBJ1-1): GAGVSQSPRYKVAKRGQDVALRCDPISGHVSLFWYQQALGQGPEFLTYFQNEAQLDKSGLPSDRFFAERPEGSVSTLKIQRTQQEDSAVYLCASSLFGESTEAFFGQGTRLTVV.